The 29 T cell receptor beta chains below all came from one sample that was sequenced in a study of blood T cell repertoires in COVID-19. The assay was immunoSEQ multiplex PCR, and TCRdb's table has in-frame clones only and misses some. Among about 430,000 clones, about 88% were seen once, and the ten largest hold 1.4% to 1.5%. Sequenced sample: PBMCs or T cells enriched from blood (not recorded which). The receptors come from a woman between 18 and 30 years old who had been exposed to COVID-19.

This clone was seen just once. The chain employs TRBV5-8 and TRBJ1-2, with 7 bases lining up with TRBD1. The CDR3 runs 17 residues. In germline, CDR1 is SGHTS, CDR2 YDEGEE. Unmatched junction bases numbered 8, after V lost 0 bases and J lost 0 bases. CDR3 nucleotides: TGTGCCAGCAGCTTGGGGCGTCGGGACAGAACTAACTATGGCTACACCTTC. Its protein is CASSLGRRDRTNYGYTF.

The V call is TRBV28, the J call TRBJ2-1; TRBD2 is a possible D gene (5 bases). Trimming took 4 bases from V and 8 from J, leaving 12 bases between them. The CDR3 contains 13 residues. The germline CDR1 and CDR2 sequences are MDHEN and SYDVKM. The CDR3 loop reads CASSSLRGHEQFF. The CDR3 DNA follows: TGTGCCAGCAGTTCCCTACGAGGGCATGAGCAGTTCTTC.

V gene TRBV11-2 combines with J gene TRBJ1-3; perhaps TRBD1 as D (6 bases). Looked up from germline, CDR1 is SGHAT and CDR2 is FQNNGV. This CDR3 region has 15 residues. V was shortened by 6 bases and J by 1 base, with 13 bases between the two germline ends. The chain's CDR3 is CASRSLGQSGNTIYF. CDR3 bases: TGTGCCAGCAGATCCCTTGGACAGTCTGGAAACACCATATATTTT.

V is TRBV24-1 and J is TRBJ1-2; D remains unclear. Germline values: CDR1 KGHDR, CDR2 SFDVKD. The CDR3 has 14 amino acids. V shed 4 bases and J shed 4 bases, with 12 bases lying between them. The CDR3 nucleotides are TGTGCCACCAGTGACCCAGACACCTTCTATGGCTACACCTTC. Translating gives CATSDPDTFYGYTF.

This clone has more than one count but fewer than ten. The gene calls are TRBV28 and TRBJ2-6, with D perhaps TRBD2 (5 bases). The germline V and J ends were trimmed by 6 bases and 0 bases, with 9 bases remaining between them. The CDR3 contains 15 residues. Germline V CDR1 and CDR2: MDHEN, SYDVKM. As DNA, the CDR3 is TGTGCCAGCAGCACTAGGGACTCTGGGGCCAACGTCCTGACTTTC. This gives the protein CASSTRDSGANVLTF.

The chain is built from TRBV24-1 and TRBJ2-1, with 10 bases lining up with TRBD2. CDR1 KGHDR and CDR2 SFDVKD come from the germline V gene. Trimming cost V 4 bases and J 2 bases; bases outside gene matches: 7. The CDR3 sequence is 17 residues long. In nucleotides, the CDR3 is TGTGCCACCAGTGACCCACTAGCGGGGCTTCCCTACAATGAGCAGTTCTTC. It is translated as CATSDPLAGLPYNEQFF.

This chain joins TRBV30 and TRBJ2-7; D is unresolved. The CDR3 loop spans 12 amino acids. CDR1 GTSNPN and CDR2 SVGIG come from the germline V gene (reference sequence). V gave up 5 bases and J gave up 1 base, with 9 bases separating them. The CDR3 here is CAWGRVSYEQYF. The DNA for the CDR3 is TGTGCCTGGGGACGGGTATCCTACGAGCAGTACTTC.

V usage is TRBV7-9 and J usage is TRBJ2-2; the D gene is possibly TRBD2 (5 bases). Germline CDR1 is SEHNR and CDR2 is FQNEAQ (reference sequence). The CDR3 is 16 residues long. The V end was cut by 0 bases, the J end by 4 bases, with 12 bases between. CDR3 nucleotide sequence: TGTGCCAGCAGCTTAGCGGAGGCGGTGACCACCGGGGAGCTGTTTTTT. This encodes CASSLAEAVTTGELFF.

The chain combines TRBV5-3 with TRBJ1-2, with 9 positions matching TRBD1. TRBV5-3 is filed as an ORF, its function uncertain. This CDR3 comprises 15 residues. The ends lost 4 bases at V and 3 bases at J; junction bases unmatched: 7. The CDR3 nucleotides read TGTGCCAGAAGCGGGGACAGGGATTGGGACTATGGCTACACCTTC. It yields the protein CARSGDRDWDYGYTF.

V usage is TRBV7-9 and J usage is TRBJ2-7, with D uncertain. The CDR3 sequence is 13 residues long. The germline V gene has CDR1 SEHNR and CDR2 FQNEAQ (reference sequence). V was pared by 3 bases and J by 1 base, with 7 bases between. The chain's CDR3 is CASSFPVSYEQYF. The CDR3 nucleotides read TGTGCCAGCAGCTTCCCCGTATCCTACGAGCAGTACTTC.

CDR3 sequence reads: CASMHGLSYNEQFF. Here the CDR3 DNA reads TGTGCCAGCATGCACGGACTCTCCTACAATGAGCAGTTCTTC. The V call is TRBV6-4, the J call TRBJ2-1, with a weak D call TRBD2 (5 bases). The CDR3 totals 14 residues. CDR1 is MRHNA and CDR2 is SNTAGT in the germline V gene. Trimming cost V 7 bases and J 0 bases, with 10 bases left between them.

The V gene is TRBV5-5, the J gene TRBJ2-7; possible D gene TRBD2, 5 bases. Trimming shortened V by 7 bases and J by 4 bases, and 21 bases separated the two germline ends. Germline V lookup: CDR1 SGHKS, CDR2 YYEKEE (reference sequence). This CDR3 contains 15 residues. CDR3 nucleotides: TGTGCCAGCTCGCATGGGCCTCCCGGGATTTACGAGCAGTACTTC. This sequence encodes CASSHGPPGIYEQYF.

The V and J genes are TRBV7-9 and TRBJ1-1; 7 bases match TRBD1. The trim removed 2 bases at V and 2 bases at J, leaving 5 bases unmatched. CDR3 length equals 15 residues. Germline V gene lookup returns CDR1 SEHNR and CDR2 FQNEAQ (reference sequence). In DNA form, the CDR3 reads TGTGCCAGCAGCTTATCCGGACAGGTTAACACTGAAGCTTTCTTT. Translating it yields CASSLSGQVNTEAFF.

A few counts support this clone. The chain combines TRBV5-1 with TRBJ1-5; a weak D match, TRBD1 (6 bases). The V end was cut by 1 base, the J end by 1 base, with 15 bases between. This CDR3 is built from 17 residues. Germline assignment: CDR1 SGHRS and CDR2 YFSETQ. The DNA of the CDR3 is TGCGCCAGCAGCTTGTTTGCAGGGGAGTCGAGCAATCAGCCCCAGCATTTT. Translated: CASSLFAGESSNQPQHF.

The chain is built from TRBV11-1 and TRBJ1-2; 8 nucleotides align to TRBD1. This CDR3 region has 15 residues. The trim removed 6 bases at V and 4 bases at J, leaving 10 bases unmatched. Germline V gene lookup returns CDR1 SGHAT and CDR2 FQDESV (reference sequence). CDR3 nucleotide sequence: TGTGCCAGCAGTCGTACAGGGGGAGTAGGCTATGGCTACACCTTC. The encoded protein is CASSRTGGVGYGYTF.

V usage is TRBV6-5 and J usage is TRBJ2-7; 12 bases map to TRBD2. This CDR3 comprises 15 residues. Germline V CDR1 and CDR2: MNHEY, SVGAGI. The J segment lost 2 bases and the V segment lost 2 bases, leaving 1 base of the junction unmatched. CDR3 region: CASSYASGRAYEQYF. CDR3 sequence (DNA): TGTGCCAGCAGTTACGCTAGCGGGAGGGCCTACGAGCAGTACTTC.

The table lists this clone with many counts. The V and J genes are TRBV19 and TRBJ1-1; 8 bases line up with TRBD1. The V segment lost 4 bases and the J segment 5 bases; nucleotides outside the gene matches: 9. CDR3 length equals 15 residues. The V gene's germline CDR1 is LNHDA and CDR2 SQIVND (reference sequence). The CDR3 DNA reads TGTGCCAGTAGTAGTCCAGGGGGCTTGGGGACTGAAGCTTTCTTT. Protein sequence: CASSSPGGLGTEAFF.

The chain uses TRBV7-2 and TRBJ1-6; 11 positions match TRBD1. The V gene's germline CDR1 is SGHTA and CDR2 FQGNSA. This CDR3 has 17 amino acids. The ends lost 5 bases at V and 6 bases at J; junction bases unmatched: 9. The CDR3 loop reads CASSQRTGGLGNSPLHF. The CDR3 DNA reads as TGTGCCAGCAGCCAACGGACAGGGGGCCTCGGTAATTCACCCCTCCACTTT.

Here the CDR3 reads CASSLPTGLVGYTF. CDR3 DNA: TGTGCCAGCAGTTTACCGACAGGGTTAGTGGGCTACACCTTC. V usage is TRBV28 and J usage is TRBJ1-2; 7 positions match TRBD1. The CDR3 length is 14 residues. Per the germline V gene, CDR1 is MDHEN and CDR2 is SYDVKM. The trim removed 2 bases at V and 8 bases at J, leaving 8 bases unmatched.

The chain combines TRBV10-1 with TRBJ2-7; the match to TRBD1 covers 9 bases. Trimming took 4 bases from V and 4 from J; bases not matched to a gene: 11. The germline CDR1 and CDR2 sequences are WNHNN and SYGVQD (reference sequence). The CDR3 spans 16 residues. The CDR3 region is CASSGSPGQGTYEQYF. The DNA for the CDR3 is TGCGCCAGCAGTGGGAGTCCGGGACAGGGAACTTACGAGCAGTACTTC.

This chain uses TRBV5-4 with TRBJ1-1, with 8 nucleotides matching TRBD1. In germline, CDR1 is SGHNT, CDR2 YYREEE (reference sequence). V shed 4 bases, J shed 3 bases, and the junction held 8 bases outside the gene matches. The CDR3 is 15 residues long. The CDR3 loop is CASSPTGTGYTEAFF. DNA of the CDR3: TGTGCCAGCAGCCCTACCGGGACAGGATACACTGAAGCTTTCTTT.

The rearrangement uses TRBV6-5 and TRBJ2-2, with TRBD2 as a possible D gene (6 bases). The CDR3 runs 15 residues. In germline, CDR1 is MNHEY, CDR2 SVGAGI. V lost 0 bases and J lost 4, with 9 bases in between. The CDR3 spells CASSYSLATTGELFF. For the CDR3, the DNA is TGTGCCAGCAGTTACTCGCTAGCGACCACCGGGGAGCTGTTTTTT.

The V and J genes are TRBV15 and TRBJ1-1; possible D gene TRBD1, 5 bases. V lost 0 bases and J 5 bases, leaving 10 bases between the germline ends. In germline, CDR1 is LNHNV, CDR2 YYDKDF (reference sequence). The CDR3 totals 14 residues. Here the CDR3 reads CATSRDRGGTEAFF. The CDR3 region has the DNA TGTGCCACCAGCAGAGATAGGGGTGGAACTGAAGCTTTCTTT.

The chain is built from TRBV5-6 and TRBJ2-1; D might be TRBD2 (5 bases). The CDR3 runs to 14 residues. The ends were cut back, 0 bases at V and 10 bases at J, with 14 bases in the middle. Germline CDR1 and CDR2: SGHDT and YYEEEE. The DNA for the CDR3 is TGTGCCAGCAGCTTGGTAGATCGGGGATCGGAGCAGTTCTTC. Its translation: CASSLVDRGSEQFF.

The J gene is TRBJ2-1, the V gene TRBV11-2; tentative D call: TRBD2 (6 bases). Germline CDR1 is SGHAT and CDR2 is FQNNGV. Trimming left V 5 bases short and J 0 bases short, with 17 bases between. The CDR3 runs to 17 residues. CDR3 nucleotide sequence: TGTGCCAGCAGCCCGATGGGGCGGGGTAGCTCCTACAATGAGCAGTTCTTC. It codes for CASSPMGRGSSYNEQFF.

This clone was counted a few times. The rearrangement links TRBV14 to TRBJ1-1; 7 bases fit TRBD1. Trimming took 7 bases from V and 3 from J; bases not matched to a gene: 5. Germline assignment: CDR1 SGHDN and CDR2 FVKESK. The CDR3 totals 13 residues. The CDR3 is CASKGQVYTEAFF. Written as DNA, the CDR3 is TGTGCCAGCAAAGGACAGGTTTACACTGAAGCTTTCTTT.

Written as DNA, the CDR3 is TGTGCCAGCAGCTTAAAGGGACAGAGGCCCCAGCATTTT. Protein sequence: CASSLKGQRPQHF. The genes are TRBV28 and TRBJ1-5; 7 bases line up with TRBD1. The CDR3 loop spans 13 amino acids. CDR1 and CDR2 from the germline V gene are MDHEN and SYDVKM. Trimming removed 6 bases from V and 9 bases from J; junction bases left unmatched: 8.

In its sample, this clone was seen once. The chain uses TRBV12-2 and TRBJ2-1; the table's D call, TRBD2, has no DNA check behind it. TRBV12-2 is assigned pseudogene status. This CDR3 comprises 15 residues. The CDR3 DNA is TGTGCAAGTCGCTTAGGAGCGGGAGCCCAGAATGAGCAGTTCTTC. As protein: CASRLGAGAQNEQFF.

The chain has TRBV29-1 and TRBJ2-3; no clear D gene. The CDR3 sequence is 14 residues long. V was trimmed by 7 bases and J by 5 bases, leaving 19 bases between them. Germline loops: CDR1 SQVTM, CDR2 ANQGSEA. CDR3 protein: CSAQASPGIDTQYF. The CDR3 DNA sequence: TGCAGCGCTCAGGCCTCTCCCGGCATAGATACGCAGTATTTT.